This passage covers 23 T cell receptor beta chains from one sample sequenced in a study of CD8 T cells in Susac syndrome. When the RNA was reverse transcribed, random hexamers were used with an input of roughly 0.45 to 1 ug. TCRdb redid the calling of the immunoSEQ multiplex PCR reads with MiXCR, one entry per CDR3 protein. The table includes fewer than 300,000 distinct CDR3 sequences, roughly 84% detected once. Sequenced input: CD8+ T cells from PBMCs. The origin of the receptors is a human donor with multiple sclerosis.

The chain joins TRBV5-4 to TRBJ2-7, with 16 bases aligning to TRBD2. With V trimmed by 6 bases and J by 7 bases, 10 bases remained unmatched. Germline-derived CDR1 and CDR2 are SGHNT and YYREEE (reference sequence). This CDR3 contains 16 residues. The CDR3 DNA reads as TGTGCCAGCACCCCCGGGACTAGCGGGAGGGTGGCTGAGCAGTACTTC. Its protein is CASTPGTSGRVAEQYF.

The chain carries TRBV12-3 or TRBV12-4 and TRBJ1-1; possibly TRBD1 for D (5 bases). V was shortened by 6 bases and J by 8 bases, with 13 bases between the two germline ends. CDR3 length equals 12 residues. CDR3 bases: TGTGCCAGCAGCCCGGGACCACGCGAAGCTTTCTTT. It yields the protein CASSPGPREAFF.

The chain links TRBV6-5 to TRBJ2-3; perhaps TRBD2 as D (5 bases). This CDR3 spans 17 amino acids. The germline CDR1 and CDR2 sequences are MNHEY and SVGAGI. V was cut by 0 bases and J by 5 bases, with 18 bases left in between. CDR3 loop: CASSYSPPGNRLDTQYF. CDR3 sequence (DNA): TGTGCCAGCAGTTACTCACCCCCCGGGAATCGTCTAGATACGCAGTATTTT.

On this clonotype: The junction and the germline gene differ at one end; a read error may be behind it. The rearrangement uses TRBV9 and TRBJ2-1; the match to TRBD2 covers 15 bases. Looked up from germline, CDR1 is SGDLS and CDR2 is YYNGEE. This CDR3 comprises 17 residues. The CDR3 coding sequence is TGTGCCCGCAGCACCAGGACTAGCGGGAGGGGGGTCAATGAGCAGTTCTTC. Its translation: CARSTRTSGRGVNEQFF. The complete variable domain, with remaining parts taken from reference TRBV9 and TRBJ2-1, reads DSGVTQTPKHLITATGQRVTLRCSPRSGDLSVYWYQQSLDQGLQFLIQYYNGEERAKGNILERFSAQQFPDLHSELNLSSLELGDSALYFCARSTRTSGRGVNEQFFGPGTRLTVL.

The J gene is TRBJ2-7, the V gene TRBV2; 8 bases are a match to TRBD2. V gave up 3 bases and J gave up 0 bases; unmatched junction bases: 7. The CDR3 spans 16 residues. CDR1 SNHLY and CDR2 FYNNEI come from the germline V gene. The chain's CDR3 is CASSDSGMLRSYEQYF. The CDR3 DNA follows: TGTGCCAGCAGTGATAGCGGGATGCTCCGCTCCTACGAGCAGTACTTC.

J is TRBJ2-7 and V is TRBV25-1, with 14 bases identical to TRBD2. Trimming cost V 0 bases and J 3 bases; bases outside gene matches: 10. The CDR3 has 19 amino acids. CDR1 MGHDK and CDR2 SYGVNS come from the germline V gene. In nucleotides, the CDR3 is TGTGCCAGCAGTGAATATCGGACTACCGGACTAGCGGGAGGCTACGAGCAGTACTTC. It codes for CASSEYRTTGLAGGYEQYF.

CDR3 in DNA: TGTGCCAGCAGTGAATGGACAGCCAATCAGCCCCAGCATTTT. This sequence encodes CASSEWTANQPQHF. The J gene is TRBJ1-5, the V gene TRBV6-1; D perhaps matches TRBD1 (6 bases). V was pared by 2 bases and J by 3 bases, with 8 bases between. From germline, CDR1 is MNHNS and CDR2 SASEGT. The CDR3 has 14 amino acids.

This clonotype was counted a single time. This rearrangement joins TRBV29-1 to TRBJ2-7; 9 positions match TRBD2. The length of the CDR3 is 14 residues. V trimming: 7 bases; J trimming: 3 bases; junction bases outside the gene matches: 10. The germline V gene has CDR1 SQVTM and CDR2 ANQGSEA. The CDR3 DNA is TGCAGCGCCGGGACTAGCTCTGTTCTCTACGAGCAGTACTTC. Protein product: CSAGTSSVLYEQYF.

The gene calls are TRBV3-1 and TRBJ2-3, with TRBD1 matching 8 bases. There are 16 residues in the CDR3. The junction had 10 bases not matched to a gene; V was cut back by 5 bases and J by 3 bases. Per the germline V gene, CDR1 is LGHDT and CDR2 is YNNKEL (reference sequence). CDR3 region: CASSKYRDRITDTQYF. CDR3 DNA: TGTGCCAGCAGCAAATACCGGGACAGGATAACAGATACGCAGTATTTT.

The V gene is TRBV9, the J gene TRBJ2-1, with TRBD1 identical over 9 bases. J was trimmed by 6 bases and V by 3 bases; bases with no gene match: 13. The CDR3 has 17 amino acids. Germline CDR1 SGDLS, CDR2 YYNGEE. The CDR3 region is CASSATRDRVDGNEQFF. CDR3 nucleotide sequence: TGTGCCAGCAGCGCCACCCGGGACAGGGTCGACGGCAATGAGCAGTTCTTC.

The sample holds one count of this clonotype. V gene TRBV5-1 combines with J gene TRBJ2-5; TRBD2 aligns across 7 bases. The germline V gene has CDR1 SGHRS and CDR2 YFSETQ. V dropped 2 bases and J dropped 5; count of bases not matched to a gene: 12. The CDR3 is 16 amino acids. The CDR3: CASSLDGGTFWETQYF. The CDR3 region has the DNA TGCGCCAGCAGCTTAGACGGGGGGACGTTCTGGGAGACCCAGTACTTC.

The CDR3 sequence: CASSLSGQRNEQFF. CDR3 DNA sequence: TGTGCCAGCAGTTTATCAGGTCAGAGAAATGAGCAGTTCTTC. V and J are TRBV27 and TRBJ2-1; D remains ambiguous. V was shortened by 0 bases and J by 7 bases, with 10 bases between the two germline ends. CDR1 and CDR2 (germline): MNHEY, SMNVEV (reference sequence). The CDR3 has 14 amino acids.

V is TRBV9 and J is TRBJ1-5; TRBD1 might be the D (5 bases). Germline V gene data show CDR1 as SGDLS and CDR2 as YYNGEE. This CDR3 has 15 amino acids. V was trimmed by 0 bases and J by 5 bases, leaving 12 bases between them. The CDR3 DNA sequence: TGTGCCAGCAGCGTAGATACCAGGGAGGATCAGCCCCAGCATTTT. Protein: CASSVDTREDQPQHF.

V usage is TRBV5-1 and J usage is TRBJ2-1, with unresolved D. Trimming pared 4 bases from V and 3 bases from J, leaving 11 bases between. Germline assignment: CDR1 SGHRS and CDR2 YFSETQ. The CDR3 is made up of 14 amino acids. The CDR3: CASSEGRNYNEQFF. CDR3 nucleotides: TGCGCCAGCAGCGAAGGACGGAACTACAATGAGCAGTTCTTC.

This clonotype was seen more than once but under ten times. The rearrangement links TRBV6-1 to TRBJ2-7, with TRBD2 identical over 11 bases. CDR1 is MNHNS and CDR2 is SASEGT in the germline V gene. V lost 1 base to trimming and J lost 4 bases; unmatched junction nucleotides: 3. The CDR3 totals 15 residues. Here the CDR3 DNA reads TGTGCCAGCAGTGAAGAAACTAGCGGGAGTTACGAGCAGTACTTC. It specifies CASSEETSGSYEQYF.

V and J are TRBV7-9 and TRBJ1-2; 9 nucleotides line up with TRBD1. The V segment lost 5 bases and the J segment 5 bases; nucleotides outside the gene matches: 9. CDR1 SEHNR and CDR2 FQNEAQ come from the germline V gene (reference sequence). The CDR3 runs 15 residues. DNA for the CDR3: TGTGCCAGCAGCACACACAGGGGGCGCGTGTATGGCTACACCTTC. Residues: CASSTHRGRVYGYTF.

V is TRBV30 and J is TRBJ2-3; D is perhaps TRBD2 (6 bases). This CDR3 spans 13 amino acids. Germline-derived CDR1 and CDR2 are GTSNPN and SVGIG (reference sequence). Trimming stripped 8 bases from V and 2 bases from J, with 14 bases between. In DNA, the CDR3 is TGTGCCCTCCGGGGGTGGGACACAGATACGCAGTATTTT. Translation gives CALRGWDTDTQYF. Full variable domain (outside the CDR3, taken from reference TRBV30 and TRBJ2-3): SQTIHQWPATLVQPVGSPLSLECTVEGTSNPNLYWYRQAAGRGLQLLFYSVGIGQISSEVPQNLSASRPQDRQFILSSKKLLLSDSGFYLCALRGWDTDTQYFGPGTRLTVL.

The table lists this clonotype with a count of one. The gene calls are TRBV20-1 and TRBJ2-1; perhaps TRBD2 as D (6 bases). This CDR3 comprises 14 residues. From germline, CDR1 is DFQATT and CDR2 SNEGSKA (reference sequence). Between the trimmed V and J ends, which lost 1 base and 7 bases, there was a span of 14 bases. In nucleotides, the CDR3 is TGCAGTGCTAGAGGGCCCATAGCGGCTAATGAGCAGTTCTTC. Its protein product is CSARGPIAANEQFF.

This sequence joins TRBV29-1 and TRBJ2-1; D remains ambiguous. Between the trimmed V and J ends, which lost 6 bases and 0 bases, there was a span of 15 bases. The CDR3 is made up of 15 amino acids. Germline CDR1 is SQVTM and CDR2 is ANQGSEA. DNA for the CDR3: TGCAGCGTGGCAAAGGGTAGGAGCTCCTACAATGAGCAGTTCTTC. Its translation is CSVAKGRSSYNEQFF.

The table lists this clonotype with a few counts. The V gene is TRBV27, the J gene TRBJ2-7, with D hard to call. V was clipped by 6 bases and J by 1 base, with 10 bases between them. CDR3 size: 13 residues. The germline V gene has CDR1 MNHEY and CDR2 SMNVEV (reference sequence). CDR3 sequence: CASSLQESYEQYF. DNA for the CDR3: TGTGCCAGCAGCCTGCAGGAGTCCTACGAGCAGTACTTC.

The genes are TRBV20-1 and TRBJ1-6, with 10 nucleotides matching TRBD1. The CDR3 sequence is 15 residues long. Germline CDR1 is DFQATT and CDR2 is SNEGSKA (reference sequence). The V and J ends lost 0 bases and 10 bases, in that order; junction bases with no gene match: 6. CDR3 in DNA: TGCAGTGCTAGAGAGCCCGGGACAGGGGACTCACCCCTCCACTTT. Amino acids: CSAREPGTGDSPLHF.

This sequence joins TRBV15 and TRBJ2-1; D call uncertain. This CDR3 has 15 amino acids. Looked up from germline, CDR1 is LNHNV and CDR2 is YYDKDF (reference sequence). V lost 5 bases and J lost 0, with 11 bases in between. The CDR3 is CATSARTGSYNEQFF. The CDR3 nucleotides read TGTGCCACCAGCGCCCGGACGGGCTCCTACAATGAGCAGTTCTTC.

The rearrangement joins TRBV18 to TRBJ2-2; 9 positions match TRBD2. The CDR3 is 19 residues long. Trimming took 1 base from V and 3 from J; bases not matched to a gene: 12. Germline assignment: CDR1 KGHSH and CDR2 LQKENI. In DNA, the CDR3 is TGTGCCAGCTCACCACTAGTAGCGGGAGATATAGTTGACACCGGGGAGCTGTTTTTT. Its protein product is CASSPLVAGDIVDTGELFF. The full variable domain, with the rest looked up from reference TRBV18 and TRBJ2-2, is NAGVMQNPRHLVRRRGQEARLRCSPMKGHSHVYWYRQLPEEGLKFMVYLQKENIIDESGMPKERFSAEFPKEGPSILRIQQVVRGDSAAYFCASSPLVAGDIVDTGELFFGEGSRLTVL.